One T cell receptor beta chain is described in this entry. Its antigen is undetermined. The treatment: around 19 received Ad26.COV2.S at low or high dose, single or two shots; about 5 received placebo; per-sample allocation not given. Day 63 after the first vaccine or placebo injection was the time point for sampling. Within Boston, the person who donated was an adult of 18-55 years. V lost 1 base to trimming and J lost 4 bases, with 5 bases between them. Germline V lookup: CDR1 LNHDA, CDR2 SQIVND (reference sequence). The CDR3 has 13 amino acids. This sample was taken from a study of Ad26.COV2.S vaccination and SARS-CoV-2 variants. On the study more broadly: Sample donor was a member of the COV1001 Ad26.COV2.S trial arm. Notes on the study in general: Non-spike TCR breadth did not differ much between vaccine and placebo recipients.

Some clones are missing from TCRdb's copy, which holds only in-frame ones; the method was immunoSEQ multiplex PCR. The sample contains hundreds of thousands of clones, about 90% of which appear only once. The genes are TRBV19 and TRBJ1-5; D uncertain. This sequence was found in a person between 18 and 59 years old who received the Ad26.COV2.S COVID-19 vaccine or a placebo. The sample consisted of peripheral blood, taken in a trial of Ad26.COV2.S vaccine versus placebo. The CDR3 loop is CASSIGANQPQHF. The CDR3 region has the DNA TGTGCCAGTAGTATAGGGGCAAATCAGCCCCAGCATTTT.